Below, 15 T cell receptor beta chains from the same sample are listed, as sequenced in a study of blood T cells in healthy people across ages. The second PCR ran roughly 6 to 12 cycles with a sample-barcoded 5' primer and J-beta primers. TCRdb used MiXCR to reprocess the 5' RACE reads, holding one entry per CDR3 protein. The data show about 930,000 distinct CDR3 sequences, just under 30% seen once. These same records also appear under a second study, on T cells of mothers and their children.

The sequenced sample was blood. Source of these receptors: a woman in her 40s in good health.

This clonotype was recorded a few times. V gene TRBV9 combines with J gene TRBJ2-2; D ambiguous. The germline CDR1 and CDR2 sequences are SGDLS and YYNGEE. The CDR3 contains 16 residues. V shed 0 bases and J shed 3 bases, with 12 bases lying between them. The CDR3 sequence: CASSVAPGLDTGELFF. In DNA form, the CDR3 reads TGTGCCAGCAGCGTAGCTCCAGGCCTCGACACCGGGGAGCTGTTTTTT.

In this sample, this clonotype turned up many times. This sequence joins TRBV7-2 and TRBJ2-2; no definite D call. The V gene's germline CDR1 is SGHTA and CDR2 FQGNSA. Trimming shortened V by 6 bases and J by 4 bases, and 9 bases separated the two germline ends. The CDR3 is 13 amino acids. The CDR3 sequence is CASSRVFTGELFF. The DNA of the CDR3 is TGTGCCAGCAGTCGAGTCTTCACCGGGGAGCTGTTTTTT. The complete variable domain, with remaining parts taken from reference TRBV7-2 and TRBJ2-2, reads GAGVSQSPSNKVTEKGKDVELRCDPISGHTALYWYRQSLGQGLEFLIYFQGNSAPDKSGLPSDRFSAERTGGSVSTLTIQRTQQEDSAVYLCASSRVFTGELFFGEGSRLTVL.

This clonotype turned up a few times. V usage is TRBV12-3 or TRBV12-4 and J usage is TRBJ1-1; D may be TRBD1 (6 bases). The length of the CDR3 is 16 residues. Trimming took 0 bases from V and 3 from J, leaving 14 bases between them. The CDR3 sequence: CASSLALRTGYTEAFF. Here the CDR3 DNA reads TGTGCCAGCAGTTTAGCGCTCCGTACAGGGTACACTGAAGCTTTCTTT.

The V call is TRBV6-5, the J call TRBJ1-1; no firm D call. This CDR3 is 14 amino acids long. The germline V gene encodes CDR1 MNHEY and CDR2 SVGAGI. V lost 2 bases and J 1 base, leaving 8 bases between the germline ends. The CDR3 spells CASSYTRGNTEAFF. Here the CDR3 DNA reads TGTGCCAGCAGTTACACACGGGGGAACACTGAAGCTTTCTTT.

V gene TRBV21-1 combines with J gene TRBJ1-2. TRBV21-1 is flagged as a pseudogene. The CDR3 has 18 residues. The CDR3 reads CASSKGVSGRRVVRGYTF. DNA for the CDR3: TGTGCCAGCAGCAAAGGGGTGTCGGGCAGGAGGGTCGTCCGAGGCTACACCTTC.

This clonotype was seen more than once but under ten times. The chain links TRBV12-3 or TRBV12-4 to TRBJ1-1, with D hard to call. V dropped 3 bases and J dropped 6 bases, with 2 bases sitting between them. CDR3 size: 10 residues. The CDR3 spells CASSFSEAFF. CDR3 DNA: TGTGCCAGCAGTTTCTCTGAAGCTTTCTTT.

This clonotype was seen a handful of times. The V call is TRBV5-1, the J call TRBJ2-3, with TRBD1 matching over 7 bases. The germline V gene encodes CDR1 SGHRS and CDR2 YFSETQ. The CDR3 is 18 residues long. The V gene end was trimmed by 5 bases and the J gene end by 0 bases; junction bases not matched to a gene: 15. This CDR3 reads CASRLRDSATSSTDTQYF. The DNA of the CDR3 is TGCGCCAGCAGACTCCGGGACAGCGCGACTTCTAGCACAGATACGCAGTATTTT.

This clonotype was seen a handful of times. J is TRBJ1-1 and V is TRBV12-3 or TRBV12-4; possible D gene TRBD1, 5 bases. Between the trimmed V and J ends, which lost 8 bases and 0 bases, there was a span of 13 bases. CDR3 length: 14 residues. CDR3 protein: CASQSRGMNTEAFF. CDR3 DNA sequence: TGTGCCAGCCAGTCCCGGGGGATGAACACTGAAGCTTTCTTT.

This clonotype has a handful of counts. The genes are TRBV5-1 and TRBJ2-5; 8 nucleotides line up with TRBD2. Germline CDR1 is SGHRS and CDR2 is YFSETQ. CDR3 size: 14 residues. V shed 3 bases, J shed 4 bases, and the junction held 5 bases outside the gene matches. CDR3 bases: TGCGCCAGCAGCTACGGGGCGGGGGGAGAGACCCAGTACTTC. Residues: CASSYGAGGETQYF.

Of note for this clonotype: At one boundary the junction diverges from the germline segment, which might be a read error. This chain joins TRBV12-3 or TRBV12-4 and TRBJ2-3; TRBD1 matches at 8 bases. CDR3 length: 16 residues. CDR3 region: CASSPQGGSSTDTEYF. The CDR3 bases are TGTGCCAGCAGTCCACAGGGGGGTTCTAGCACAGATACGGAGTATTTT.

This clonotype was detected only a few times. CDR3 nucleotide sequence: TGTGCCAGCAGTCGGGACAGGGCCCTCCAAGAGACCCAGTACTTC. As protein: CASSRDRALQETQYF. V and J are TRBV28 and TRBJ2-5; TRBD1 agrees at 9 bases. Germline CDR1 is MDHEN and CDR2 is SYDVKM. Trimming at V came to 5 bases and at J to 1 base, leaving 5 bases not matched to a gene. The CDR3 contains 15 residues.

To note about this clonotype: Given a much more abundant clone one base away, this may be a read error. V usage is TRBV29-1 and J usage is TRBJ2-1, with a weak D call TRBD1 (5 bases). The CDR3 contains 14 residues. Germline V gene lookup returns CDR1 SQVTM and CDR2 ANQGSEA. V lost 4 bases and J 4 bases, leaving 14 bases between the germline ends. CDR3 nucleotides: TGCAGCGTTGCCGACAGCTCCGTATACAATGAGCAGTTCTTC. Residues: CSVADSSVYNEQFF.

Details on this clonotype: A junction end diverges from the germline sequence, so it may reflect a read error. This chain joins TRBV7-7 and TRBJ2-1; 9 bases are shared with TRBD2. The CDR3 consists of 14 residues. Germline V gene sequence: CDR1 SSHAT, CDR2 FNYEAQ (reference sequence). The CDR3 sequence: CASSFIAGENEQFF. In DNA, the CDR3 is TGTGCTAGCAGCTTTATAGCGGGGGAAAATGAGCAGTTCTTC.

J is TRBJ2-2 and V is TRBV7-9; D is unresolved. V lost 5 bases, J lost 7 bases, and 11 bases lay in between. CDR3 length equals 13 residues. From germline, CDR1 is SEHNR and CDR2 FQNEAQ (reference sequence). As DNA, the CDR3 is TGTGCCAGCAGCGAGAAGGTGGTCGGGGAGCTGTTTTTT. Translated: CASSEKVVGELFF. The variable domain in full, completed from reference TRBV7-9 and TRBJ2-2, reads DTGVSQNPRHKITKRGQNVTFRCDPISEHNRLYWYRQTLGQGPEFLTYFQNEAQLEKSRLLSDRFSAERPKGSFSTLEIQRTEQGDSAMYLCASSEKVVGELFFGEGSRLTVL.

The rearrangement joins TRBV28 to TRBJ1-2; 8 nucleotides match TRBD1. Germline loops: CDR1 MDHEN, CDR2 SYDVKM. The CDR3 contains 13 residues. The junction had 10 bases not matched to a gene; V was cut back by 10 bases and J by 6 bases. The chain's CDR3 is CATQVDRANGYTF. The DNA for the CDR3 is TGTGCCACCCAAGTGGACAGGGCAAATGGCTACACCTTC.